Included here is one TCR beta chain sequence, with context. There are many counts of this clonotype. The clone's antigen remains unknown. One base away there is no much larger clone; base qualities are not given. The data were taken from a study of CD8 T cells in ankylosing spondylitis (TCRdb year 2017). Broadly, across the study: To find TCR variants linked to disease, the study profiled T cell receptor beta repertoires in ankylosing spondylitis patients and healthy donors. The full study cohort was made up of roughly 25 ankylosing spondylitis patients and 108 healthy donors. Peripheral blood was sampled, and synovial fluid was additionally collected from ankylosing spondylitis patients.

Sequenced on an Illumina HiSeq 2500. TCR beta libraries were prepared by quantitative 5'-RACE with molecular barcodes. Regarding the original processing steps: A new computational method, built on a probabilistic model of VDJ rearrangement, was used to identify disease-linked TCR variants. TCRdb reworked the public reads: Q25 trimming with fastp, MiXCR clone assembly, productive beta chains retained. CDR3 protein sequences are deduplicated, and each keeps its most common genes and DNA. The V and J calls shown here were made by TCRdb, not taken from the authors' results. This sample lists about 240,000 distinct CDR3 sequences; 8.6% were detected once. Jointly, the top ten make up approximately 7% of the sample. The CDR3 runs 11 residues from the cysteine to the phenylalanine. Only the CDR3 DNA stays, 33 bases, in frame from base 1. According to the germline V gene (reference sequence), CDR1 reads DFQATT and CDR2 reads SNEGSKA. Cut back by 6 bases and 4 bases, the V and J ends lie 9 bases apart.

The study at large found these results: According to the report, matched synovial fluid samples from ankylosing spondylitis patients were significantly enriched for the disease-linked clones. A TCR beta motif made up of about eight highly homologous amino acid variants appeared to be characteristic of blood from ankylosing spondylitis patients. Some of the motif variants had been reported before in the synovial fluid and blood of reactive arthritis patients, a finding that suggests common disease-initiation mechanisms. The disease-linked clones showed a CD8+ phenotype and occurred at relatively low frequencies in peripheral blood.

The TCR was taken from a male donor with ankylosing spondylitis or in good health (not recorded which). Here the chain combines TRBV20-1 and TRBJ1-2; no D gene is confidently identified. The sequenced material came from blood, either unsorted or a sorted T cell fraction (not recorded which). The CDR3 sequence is CSALDRYGYTF. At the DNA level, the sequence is TGCAGTGCCCTCGACCGCTATGGCTACACCTTC.